These 15 T cell receptor beta chains were sequenced from one sample in a study of shared clonotypes between healthy human individuals. Produced via immunoSEQ multiplex PCR; TCRdb's table is partial and in-frame only. The table records some 2,400,000 clones, almost 96% of them present only once. The specimen sequenced was naive CD4+ T cells sorted from blood. The sample's subset: CD45RA+ positively selected. These receptors were taken from a man younger than 35 in good health.

Remarks on this clone: Additional DNA sequences in this sample encode the identical CDR3. The genes are TRBV18 and TRBJ2-3; D is possibly TRBD2 (6 bases). The germline V and J ends were trimmed by 3 bases and 0 bases, with 10 bases remaining between them. Germline V gene sequence: CDR1 KGHSH, CDR2 LQKENI. CDR3 length: 15 amino acids. The CDR3 is CASSPPGLSTDTQYF. The CDR3 DNA reads as TGTGCCAGCTCACCTCCGGGACTGAGCACAGATACGCAGTATTTT.

The CDR3 DNA follows: TGTGCCACCAGCAGGGACCGGGGGGCCCGTGAAAAACTGTTTTTT. Translating gives CATSRDRGAREKLFF. This chain uses TRBV15 with TRBJ1-4; D is possibly TRBD1 (6 bases). This CDR3 is built from 15 residues. Germline V CDR1 and CDR2: LNHNV, YYDKDF (reference sequence). V dropped 3 bases and J dropped 7 bases, with 15 bases sitting between them. Full variable domain (remainder filled in from reference TRBV15 and TRBJ1-4): DAMVIQNPRYQVTQFGKPVTLSCSQTLNHNVMYWYQQKSSQAPKLLFHYYDKDFNNEADTPDNFQSRRPNTSFCFLDIRSPGLGDTAMYLCATSRDRGAREKLFFGSGTQLSVL.

The rearrangement joins TRBV6-6 to TRBJ1-2, with 9 bases identical to TRBD1. With V trimmed by 6 bases and J by 4 bases, 3 bases remained unmatched. Germline CDR1 and CDR2: MNHNY and SVGAGI (reference sequence). CDR3 length equals 13 residues. For the CDR3, the DNA is TGTGCCAGCAGCCGGGACAGGGTCTATGGCTACACCTTC. Translation: CASSRDRVYGYTF.

The gene calls are TRBV5-1 and TRBJ2-7; 9 nucleotides line up with TRBD1. V dropped 4 bases and J dropped 3; count of bases not matched to a gene: 8. Germline V gives CDR1 SGHRS, CDR2 YFSETQ. The CDR3 has 15 residues. The CDR3 DNA is TGCGCCAGCAGCGCTGCCGGGACAGGGCTCTACGAGCAGTACTTC. This gives the protein CASSAAGTGLYEQYF.

The chain links TRBV6-6 to TRBJ2-7; 8 positions match TRBD1. CDR3 length: 15 residues. Losses at the gene ends were 6 bases for V and 1 base for J; bases not matched to a gene: 8. Germline lookup yields CDR1 MNHNY and CDR2 SVGAGI (reference sequence). DNA for the CDR3: TGTGCCAGCAGAACCGCGGACAGGGTGTCCTACGAGCAGTACTTC. Translated, it gives CASRTADRVSYEQYF.

This chain connects TRBV7-9 to TRBJ1-5, with unresolved D. Germline loops: CDR1 SEHNR, CDR2 FQNEAQ (reference sequence). Trimming removed 3 bases from V and 5 bases from J, with 11 bases in between. The CDR3 sequence is 14 residues long. The CDR3 coding sequence is TGTGCCAGCAGCTTGTCAGAGAAAGATCAGCCCCAGCATTTT. This sequence encodes CASSLSEKDQPQHF.

This sequence joins TRBV28 and TRBJ2-3; no firm D call. Per the germline V gene, CDR1 is MDHEN and CDR2 is SYDVKM. The germline V and J ends were trimmed by 10 bases and 5 bases, with 10 bases remaining between them. The CDR3 has 11 residues. DNA of the CDR3: TGTGCCACTTTAAGATTAGATACGCAGTATTTT. Its protein is CATLRLDTQYF.

The gene calls are TRBV5-3 and TRBJ2-7; 7 bases map to TRBD1. TRBV5-3 is an open reading frame whose function is uncertain. The V gene end was trimmed by 5 bases and the J gene end by 7 bases; junction bases not matched to a gene: 15. The CDR3 is 15 amino acids. This CDR3 reads CARRPDEGAPYEQYF. CDR3 coding DNA: TGTGCCAGAAGGCCGGACGAGGGGGCGCCTTATGAGCAGTACTTC.

The rearrangement joins TRBV5-1 to TRBJ2-7; possible D gene TRBD2, 5 bases. CDR1 and CDR2 (germline): SGHRS, YFSETQ. The CDR3 is 16 amino acids. V was cut by 0 bases and J by 6 bases, with 19 bases left in between. The CDR3 here is CASSLAEGRSGSEQYF. The CDR3 DNA is TGCGCCAGCAGCTTGGCCGAGGGTAGGAGTGGCAGCGAGCAGTACTTC.

The chain couples TRBV11-2 to TRBJ2-3; D is unclear. The V gene lost 5 bases and the J gene lost 0 bases, with 3 bases spanning the gap. Germline V gene sequence: CDR1 SGHAT, CDR2 FQNNGV. The CDR3 is 12 amino acids. CDR3: CASSHSTDTQYF. CDR3 sequence (DNA): TGTGCCAGCAGCCATAGCACAGATACGCAGTATTTT.

The gene calls are TRBV19 and TRBJ2-3; 8 bases are shared with TRBD2. CDR1 is LNHDA, CDR2 SQIVND, per germline (reference sequence). V was pared by 5 bases and J by 3 bases, with 4 bases of the junction left unmatched. This CDR3 region has 14 residues. CDR3 protein: CASSGTSSTDTQYF. The CDR3 coding sequence is TGTGCCAGTAGTGGGACTAGTTCGACAGATACGCAGTATTTT.

The CDR3 loop is CASSLGGLAGGKGTDTQYF. CDR3 DNA sequence: TGTGCCAGCAGCTTGGGAGGACTAGCGGGGGGGAAAGGCACAGATACGCAGTATTTT. The chain joins TRBV5-6 to TRBJ2-3; TRBD2 matches 15 bases. The V gene end was trimmed by 0 bases and the J gene end by 1 base; junction bases not matched to a gene: 6. This CDR3 region has 19 residues. Germline lookup yields CDR1 SGHDT and CDR2 YYEEEE.

This clone was observed once. The DNA of the CDR3 is TGCGCCAGCAGTGAGACAGGGTTTTTGGCTCAGCCCCAGCATTTT. It yields the protein CASSETGFLAQPQHF. V usage is TRBV10-2 and J usage is TRBJ1-5; weak D call: TRBD1 (6 bases). Deletions cut 2 bases from V and 6 bases from J, with 14 bases between. CDR3 size: 15 residues. The germline V gene has CDR1 WSHSY and CDR2 SAAADI.

The gene calls are TRBV11-2 and TRBJ2-1; possible D gene TRBD2, 5 bases. V was trimmed by 4 bases and J by 5 bases, leaving 9 bases between them. This CDR3 comprises 13 residues. Germline loops: CDR1 SGHAT, CDR2 FQNNGV. CDR3 region: CASSSGLNNEQFF. DNA for the CDR3: TGTGCCAGCAGCTCTGGACTGAACAATGAGCAGTTCTTC.

This clone was detected only once. The V gene is TRBV30, the J gene TRBJ2-1; tentative D call: TRBD2 (5 bases). Trimming removed 5 bases at V and 6 bases at J, with 14 bases between. Germline V gives CDR1 GTSNPN, CDR2 SVGIG (reference sequence). The CDR3 is 13 amino acids. The CDR3 loop reads CAWSRERGNEQFF. The CDR3 nucleotides read TGTGCCTGGTCCCGGGAACGAGGCAATGAGCAGTTCTTC.